This TCR beta chain was found in a study of T cell changes during pregnancy in multiple sclerosis. The repertoire was sequenced with immunoSEQ multiplex PCR; TCRdb's copy has only in-frame clones and lacks some. This sample has around 73,000 clones, with around 94% found just once. Trimming left V 0 bases short and J 6 bases short, with 12 bases between. This CDR3 region has 15 residues. CDR1 is MRHNA, CDR2 SNTAGT, per germline. The V gene is TRBV6-4, the J gene TRBJ2-1, with D possibly being TRBD1 (6 bases). The material sequenced was peripheral blood, taken in the third trimester of pregnancy. This receptor was obtained from a female donor in good health, enrolled as a control in a pregnancy study. Here the CDR3 DNA reads TGTGCCAGCAGTGACTCGCCGGGACACCGCAATGAGCAGTTCTTC. Its translation is CASSDSPGHRNEQFF.